The 19 T cell receptor beta chains presented below share a single source sample, sequenced in a study of blood T cell repertoires in COVID-19. The method was immunoSEQ multiplex PCR; TCRdb's version includes in-frame clones alone and lacks a portion of them. In the table there are approximately 70,000 clones, roughly 87% of which are singletons. The sample was peripheral blood. These receptors all come from a human donor in a cohort sampled during active COVID-19.

The J gene is TRBJ2-7, the V gene TRBV19; a weak D match, TRBD2 (6 bases). Germline CDR1 LNHDA, CDR2 SQIVND (reference sequence). The CDR3 totals 14 residues. Trimming left V 6 bases short and J 2 bases short, with 14 bases between. The CDR3: CASREGTTTYEQYF. CDR3 sequence (DNA): TGTGCCAGTAGGGAGGGGACGACTACCTACGAGCAGTACTTC.

The gene calls are TRBV7-9 and TRBJ2-7; TRBD2 matches at 7 bases. Unmatched junction bases numbered 8, after V lost 1 base and J lost 2 bases. The CDR3 runs to 16 residues. CDR1 and CDR2 from the germline V gene are SEHNR and FQNEAQ (reference sequence). As DNA, the CDR3 is TGTGCCAGCAGCTTAGGGTTCTCTAGCGGAACCTACGAGCAGTACTTC. Residues: CASSLGFSSGTYEQYF.

The rearrangement joins TRBV25-1 to TRBJ1-2; D gene uncertain. CDR1 MGHDK and CDR2 SYGVNS come from the germline V gene. Trimming took 1 base from V and 4 from J, leaving 10 bases between them. The CDR3 is made up of 14 amino acids. In DNA form, the CDR3 reads TGTGCCAGCAGTGAATCGGGATTCGGCTATGGCTACACCTTC. This translates into CASSESGFGYGYTF.

This rearrangement joins TRBV6-1 to TRBJ2-2; 12 nucleotides line up with TRBD2. From germline, CDR1 is MNHNS and CDR2 SASEGT. V lost 4 bases, J lost 0 bases, and 6 bases stayed unmatched. This CDR3 comprises 18 residues. This chain's CDR3 is CASSVGLAGLANTGELFF. The CDR3 region has the DNA TGTGCCAGCAGTGTTGGACTAGCGGGGTTAGCGAACACCGGGGAGCTGTTTTTT.

This sequence joins TRBV18 and TRBJ2-7; 8 positions agree with TRBD1. The CDR3 covers 14 residues. Unmatched junction bases numbered 5, after V lost 3 bases and J lost 4 bases. CDR1 is KGHSH and CDR2 is LQKENI in the germline V gene. CDR3 DNA sequence: TGTGCCAGCTCACCTGGGACAGGAAATTACGAGCAGTACTTC. Encoded protein: CASSPGTGNYEQYF.

CDR3 amino acids: CASRTPPGTQYF. The CDR3 DNA sequence: TGTGCCAGCAGGACCCCCCCGGGGACCCAGTACTTC. V and J are TRBV6-5 and TRBJ2-5; D is undetermined. V lost 6 bases and J 7 bases, leaving 12 bases between the germline ends. Per germline, CDR1 MNHEY and CDR2 SVGAGI. The CDR3 runs to 12 residues.

The chain carries TRBV14 and TRBJ1-4, with a tentative D call TRBD1 (6 bases). The germline V gene encodes CDR1 SGHDN and CDR2 FVKESK. The CDR3 consists of 17 residues. Trimming removed 2 bases at V and 4 bases at J, with 17 bases between. The CDR3 nucleotides read TGTGCCAGCAGCCAAAACATCATGGGGACATATAATGAAAAACTGTTTTTT. Encoded protein: CASSQNIMGTYNEKLFF. Full variable domain (rest looked up from reference TRBV14 and TRBJ1-4): EAGVTQFPSHSVIEKGQTVTLRCDPISGHDNLYWYRRVMGKEIKFLLHFVKESKQDESGMPNNRFLAERTGGTYSTLKVQPAELEDSGVYFCASSQNIMGTYNEKLFFGSGTQLSVL.

V is TRBV2 and J is TRBJ2-1; TRBD1 matches at 8 bases. The CDR3 consists of 14 residues. CDR1 SNHLY and CDR2 FYNNEI come from the germline V gene. Trimming at V came to 4 bases and at J to 2 bases, leaving 1 base not matched to a gene. CDR3 nucleotide sequence: TGTGCCAGCAGTGCACAGGGGGCCTACAATGAGCAGTTCTTC. Encoded protein: CASSAQGAYNEQFF.

The chain uses TRBV13 and TRBJ1-2; D remains unclear. Trimming removed 5 bases from V and 3 bases from J, with 16 bases in between. The CDR3 has 15 amino acids. Germline-derived CDR1 and CDR2 are PRHDT and FYEKMQ (reference sequence). The CDR3 coding sequence is TGTGCCAGCAGCCCGTCGACTCTCCTTGACTATGGCTACACCTTC. Protein sequence: CASSPSTLLDYGYTF.

The rearrangement joins TRBV9 to TRBJ1-6, with D tentatively TRBD1 (6 bases). The CDR3 totals 13 residues. CDR1 is SGDLS, CDR2 YYNGEE, per germline. The V gene lost 7 bases and the J gene lost 7 bases, with 12 bases spanning the gap. CDR3 residues: CASGGQVNSPLHF. CDR3 nucleotide sequence: TGTGCCAGCGGGGGACAAGTGAATTCACCCCTCCACTTT.

This clone was recorded a few times. The chain employs TRBV9 and TRBJ1-2, with unresolved D. Germline V gene sequence: CDR1 SGDLS, CDR2 YYNGEE. V lost 4 bases and J lost 4, with 14 bases in between. This CDR3 region has 14 residues. CDR3 sequence (DNA): TGTGCCAGCAGCCCCTCGGCCCTAGGCTATGGCTACACCTTC. Protein sequence: CASSPSALGYGYTF.

This rearrangement joins TRBV6-2 or TRBV6-3 to TRBJ2-7; D unclear. Germline assignment: CDR1 MNHEY and CDR2 SVGEGT. The V end lost 8 bases, the J end lost 0 bases, and 11 bases lay between the germline ends. The CDR3 has 13 amino acids. Written as DNA, the CDR3 is TGTGCCAGCTGCCGCCAGTACTCCTACGAGCAGTACTTC. Protein sequence: CASCRQYSYEQYF.

This rearrangement joins TRBV4-1 to TRBJ1-6, with a possible D match to TRBD1 (5 bases). The CDR3 is made up of 13 amino acids. Germline CDR1 and CDR2: MGHRA and YSYEKL. V lost 1 base and J 13 bases, leaving 11 bases between the germline ends. The CDR3 is CASSQGQGSPLHF. The CDR3 bases are TGCGCCAGCAGCCAAGGCCAGGGTTCCCCCCTCCACTTT.

V usage is TRBV7-9 and J usage is TRBJ2-7; D is perhaps TRBD1 (6 bases). This CDR3 comprises 16 residues. Germline V CDR1 and CDR2: SEHNR, FQNEAQ (reference sequence). V shed 8 bases and J shed 7 bases, with 27 bases lying between them. The CDR3 DNA reads TGTGCCAGCTCGAAGACAGGTGGGCAGGGGATGGGAGAGCAGTACTTC. Amino acids: CASSKTGGQGMGEQYF. The entire variable domain, with the rest obtained from reference TRBV7-9 and TRBJ2-7, is as follows: DTGVSQNPRHKITKRGQNVTFRCDPISEHNRLYWYRQTLGQGPEFLTYFQNEAQLEKSRLLSDRFSAERPKGSFSTLEIQRTEQGDSAMYLCASSKTGGQGMGEQYFGPGTRLTVT.

This chain uses TRBV6-6 with TRBJ1-2, with TRBD1 identical over 8 bases. This CDR3 has 14 residues. From germline, CDR1 is MNHNY and CDR2 SVGAGI (reference sequence). The ends lost 6 bases at V and 2 bases at J; junction bases unmatched: 5. The CDR3 sequence is CASSQGASNYGYTF. CDR3 nucleotides: TGTGCCAGCAGCCAGGGGGCTTCGAACTATGGCTACACCTTC.

V is TRBV5-1 and J is TRBJ2-7, with D possibly matching TRBD1 (6 bases). CDR3 length: 12 residues. Trimming cost V 4 bases and J 6 bases, with 11 bases left between them. The germline V gene has CDR1 SGHRS and CDR2 YFSETQ. The CDR3 coding sequence is TGCGCCAGCAGCGAACCCAGGGGCGAGCAGTACTTC. This gives the protein CASSEPRGEQYF.

The J gene is TRBJ1-3, the V gene TRBV6-5, with D unresolved. The germline V and J ends were trimmed by 6 bases and 0 bases, with 12 bases remaining between them. The CDR3 spans 15 residues. Per germline, CDR1 MNHEY and CDR2 SVGAGI. CDR3 bases: TGTGCCAGCAGCCTAACCCCAGGCTCTGGAAACACCATATATTTT. Translated: CASSLTPGSGNTIYF.

This rearrangement joins TRBV18 to TRBJ2-5; 14 bases are a match to TRBD2. The CDR3 sequence is 16 residues long. Germline V gene sequence: CDR1 KGHSH, CDR2 LQKENI. V was pared by 6 bases and J by 5 bases, with 8 bases of the junction left unmatched. The CDR3 DNA reads as TGTGCCAGCTCGCAGGGGACTAGCGGGGGTCGGGAGACCCAGTACTTC. Protein: CASSQGTSGGRETQYF.

The CDR3 here is CASSQVAGGASYEQYF. DNA for the CDR3: TGTGCCAGCAGCCAAGTGGCGGGGGGGGCCTCCTACGAGCAGTACTTC. The gene calls are TRBV3-1 (or the pseudogene TRBV3-2) and TRBJ2-7; 9 positions match TRBD2. The CDR3 consists of 16 residues. Germline lookup yields CDR1 LGHDT and CDR2 YNNKEL (reference sequence). The J segment lost 0 bases and the V segment lost 1 base, leaving 4 bases of the junction unmatched.